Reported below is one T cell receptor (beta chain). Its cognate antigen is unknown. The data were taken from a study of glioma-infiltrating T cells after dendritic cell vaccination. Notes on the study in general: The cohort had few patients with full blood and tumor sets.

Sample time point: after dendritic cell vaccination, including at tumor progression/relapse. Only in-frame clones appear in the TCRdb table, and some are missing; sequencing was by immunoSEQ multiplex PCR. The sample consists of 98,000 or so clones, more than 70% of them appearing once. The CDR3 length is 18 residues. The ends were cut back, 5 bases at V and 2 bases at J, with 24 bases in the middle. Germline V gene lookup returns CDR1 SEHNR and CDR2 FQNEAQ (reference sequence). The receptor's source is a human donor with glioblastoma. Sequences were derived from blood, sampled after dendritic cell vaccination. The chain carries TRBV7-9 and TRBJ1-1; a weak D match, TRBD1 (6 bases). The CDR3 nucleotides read TGTGCCAGCAGCCAATCCGGACAGAGATGGGCCCAAAACACTGAAGCTTTCTTT. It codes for CASSQSGQRWAQNTEAFF.